These 20 T cell receptor beta chains originate from one sample sequenced in a study of PD-L1 blockade in urothelial cancer. Assay: immunoSEQ multiplex PCR; the TCRdb copy retains only in-frame clones and omits some. In the table there are some 120,000 clones, less than 85% of which are singletons. Time point here: pretreatment peripheral blood. The sample was PBMCs, taken around atezolizumab (anti-PD-L1) treatment. The receptors were gathered from a man in his forties or fifties with urothelial cancer.

The V call is TRBV30, the J call TRBJ2-2; D unresolved. The germline gives CDR1 GTSNPN, CDR2 SVGIG (reference sequence). The CDR3 is made up of 12 amino acids. The V gene lost 2 bases and the J gene lost 4 bases, with 5 bases spanning the gap. The CDR3 reads CAWSLTTGELFF. CDR3 DNA sequence: TGTGCCTGGAGTCTAACCACCGGGGAGCTGTTTTTT.

The chain combines TRBV7-3 with TRBJ1-1, with D perhaps TRBD1 (5 bases). The CDR3 has 13 residues. The germline gives CDR1 SGHTA, CDR2 FQGTGA. The V and J ends lost 3 bases and 8 bases respectively, with 13 bases between them. The CDR3 region has the DNA TGTGCCAGCAGCTTTTCCCACGGACAAGAAGCTTTCTTT. This encodes CASSFSHGQEAFF.

This chain connects TRBV5-4 to TRBJ2-6, with D possibly matching TRBD1 (6 bases). The CDR3 contains 17 residues. CDR1 and CDR2 (germline): SGHNT, YYREEE (reference sequence). V shed 0 bases and J shed 2 bases, with 12 bases lying between them. The CDR3 DNA reads TGTGCCAGCAGCTTGGGAGGACAGTCTCCTGGGGCCAACGTCCTGACTTTC. Amino acid sequence: CASSLGGQSPGANVLTF.

V gene TRBV2 combines with J gene TRBJ1-5; possible D gene TRBD1, 6 bases. V lost 6 bases and J 3 bases, leaving 15 bases between the germline ends. The V gene's germline CDR1 is SNHLY and CDR2 FYNNEI. CDR3 length: 15 amino acids. CDR3 residues: CASRARTANNQPQHF. CDR3 bases: TGTGCCAGCAGGGCAAGGACAGCCAACAATCAGCCCCAGCATTTT.

V gene TRBV20-1 combines with J gene TRBJ2-1; 7 bases fit TRBD2. Germline V lookup: CDR1 DFQATT, CDR2 SNEGSKA (reference sequence). CDR3 length: 11 residues. J gave up 8 bases and V 7 bases, and 5 bases lay outside the gene matches. The CDR3 DNA follows: TGCAGTGGCGGCGGGAGCGATGAGCAGTTCTTC. The encoded protein is CSGGGSDEQFF.

The chain joins TRBV5-5 to TRBJ1-5; weak D call: TRBD1 (5 bases). Trimming took 1 base from V and 5 from J, leaving 7 bases between them. The germline V gene has CDR1 SGHKS and CDR2 YYEKEE (reference sequence). This CDR3 has 13 amino acids. Written as DNA, the CDR3 is TGTGCCAGCAGCTTGTGGGGGGATCAGCCCCAGCATTTT. Protein product: CASSLWGDQPQHF.

With respect to this clone: Other DNA sequences in the same sample also yield this CDR3. This chain links TRBV20-1 with TRBJ2-7; D gene ambiguous. The length of the CDR3 is 11 residues. CDR1 and CDR2 (germline): DFQATT, SNEGSKA (reference sequence). V was shortened by 3 bases and J by 3 bases, with 6 bases between the two germline ends. For the CDR3, the DNA is TGCAGTGCTAGCCCTAGCTACGAGCAGTACTTC. Translation gives CSASPSYEQYF.

For the CDR3, the DNA is TGTGCCTGGACCCCCGGACAGGGCCTTACAGATACGCAGTATTTT. The encoded protein is CAWTPGQGLTDTQYF. V and J are TRBV30 and TRBJ2-3, with 8 bases identical to TRBD1. CDR3 length: 15 amino acids. V lost 4 bases to trimming and J lost 3 bases; unmatched junction nucleotides: 9. In germline, CDR1 is GTSNPN, CDR2 SVGIG (reference sequence). The entire variable domain, with the rest obtained from reference TRBV30 and TRBJ2-3, is as follows: SQTIHQWPATLVQPVGSPLSLECTVEGTSNPNLYWYRQAAGRGLQLLFYSVGIGQISSEVPQNLSASRPQDRQFILSSKKLLLSDSGFYLCAWTPGQGLTDTQYFGPGTRLTVL.

This clone has just a few counts. The V gene is TRBV9, the J gene TRBJ2-2, with TRBD2 identical over 10 bases. Germline V gene sequence: CDR1 SGDLS, CDR2 YYNGEE. Trimming cost V 1 base and J 0 bases; bases outside gene matches: 0. The CDR3 is made up of 16 amino acids. The CDR3 DNA reads as TGTGCCAGCAGCGTAACTAGCGGGACGAACACCGGGGAGCTGTTTTTT. It codes for CASSVTSGTNTGELFF.

CDR3 region: CASNIGTGGLVRGYTF. The DNA of the CDR3 is TGTGCCAGCAACATCGGGACAGGGGGCCTAGTTCGGGGCTACACCTTC. The chain is built from TRBV7-9 and TRBJ1-2, with 12 bases matching TRBD1. The CDR3 extends over 16 amino acids. Germline CDR1 reads SEHNR; CDR2 reads FQNEAQ (reference sequence). V trimming: 7 bases; J trimming: 8 bases; junction bases outside the gene matches: 14.

This clone was picked up a small number of times. V gene TRBV27 combines with J gene TRBJ1-6, with a weak D call TRBD1 (6 bases). CDR3 size: 14 residues. In germline, CDR1 is MNHEY, CDR2 SMNVEV (reference sequence). Trimming pared 4 bases from V and 9 bases from J, leaving 13 bases between. For the CDR3, the DNA is TGTGCCAGCAGTTCCACAGGGCAGCGTTCACCCCTCCACTTT. Its translation is CASSSTGQRSPLHF.

This clone appeared once. V usage is TRBV29-1 and J usage is TRBJ2-5, with TRBD2 matching 8 bases. Looked up from germline, CDR1 is SQVTM and CDR2 is ANQGSEA. The trim removed 6 bases at V and 3 bases at J, leaving 9 bases unmatched. CDR3 length: 14 amino acids. CDR3 nucleotide sequence: TGCAGCGTCGCACTAGCGGTCAAAAAAGAGACCCAGTACTTC. Its translation: CSVALAVKKETQYF. Combining the CDR3 with reference TRBV29-1 and TRBJ2-5 gives the whole variable domain SAVISQKPSRDICQRGTSLTIQCQVDSQVTMMFWYRQQPGQSLTLIATANQGSEATYESGFVIDKFPISRPNLTFSTLTVSNMSPEDSSIYLCSVALAVKKETQYFGPGTRLLVL.

V usage is TRBV18 and J usage is TRBJ1-5, with 7 bases aligning to TRBD1. V was clipped by 3 bases and J by 4 bases; unmatched bases: 3. This CDR3 spans 14 amino acids. The germline gives CDR1 KGHSH, CDR2 LQKENI. The CDR3 nucleotides read TGTGCCAGCTCACCTGCACAGGGGAATCAGCCCCAGCATTTT. Amino acid sequence: CASSPAQGNQPQHF.

The chain employs TRBV4-2 and TRBJ1-1; 7 bases align to TRBD1. The CDR3 runs 15 residues. Germline assignment: CDR1 LGHNA and CDR2 YNFKEQ. V lost 1 base, J lost 0 bases, and 2 bases stayed unmatched. The CDR3 loop reads CASSQVDRLNTEAFF. CDR3 coding DNA: TGTGCCAGCAGCCAAGTGGACAGGTTGAACACTGAAGCTTTCTTT.

J is TRBJ2-2 and V is TRBV27, with TRBD1 matching 8 bases. This CDR3 comprises 20 residues. J gave up 3 bases and V 7 bases, and 22 bases lay outside the gene matches. In germline, CDR1 is MNHEY, CDR2 SMNVEV (reference sequence). CDR3 amino acids: CASTRRGTGGTGLDTGELFF. The DNA for the CDR3 is TGTGCCAGCACCCGACGCGGGACCGGCGGGACAGGTCTGGACACCGGGGAGCTGTTTTTT.

This clone occurred a few times. This chain joins TRBV14 and TRBJ1-6; 7 bases map to TRBD1. V shed 4 bases and J 10 bases; nucleotides not matched to a gene: 4. The CDR3 has 13 amino acids. Germline V gives CDR1 SGHDN, CDR2 FVKESK. CDR3 DNA sequence: TGTGCCAGCAGCCTGACAGGGAACTCACCCCTCCACTTT. This codes for CASSLTGNSPLHF.

The chain has TRBV7-3 and TRBJ2-7, with TRBD2 identical over 8 bases. Per germline, CDR1 SGHTA and CDR2 FQGTGA. The CDR3 consists of 21 residues. Losses at the gene ends were 0 bases for V and 2 bases for J; bases not matched to a gene: 21. The CDR3 sequence: CASSLTLGLLIQSGGPYEQYF. The CDR3 DNA follows: TGTGCCAGCAGCTTAACGTTGGGACTCCTCATTCAGAGCGGGGGTCCCTACGAGCAGTACTTC.

The rearrangement uses TRBV6-5 and TRBJ2-1; 9 nucleotides line up with TRBD1. V dropped 2 bases and J dropped 12; count of bases not matched to a gene: 11. The CDR3 length is 15 residues. CDR1 and CDR2 (germline): MNHEY, SVGAGI. DNA for the CDR3: TGTGCCAGCAGTTACCGGGACAGGGCGCATATCGGGCAGTTCTTC. Translating gives CASSYRDRAHIGQFF.

The J gene is TRBJ2-6, the V gene TRBV30; unclear D gene. The germline CDR1 and CDR2 sequences are GTSNPN and SVGIG (reference sequence). With 0 bases removed from V and 0 bases from J, the gap between germline ends came to 9 bases. CDR3 length: 16 amino acids. The CDR3 reads CAWSVSYSSGANVLTF. The CDR3 DNA reads as TGTGCCTGGAGTGTTTCGTACAGCTCTGGGGCCAACGTCCTGACTTTC.

The rearrangement links TRBV4-2 to TRBJ1-5; a possible D gene is TRBD1 (5 bases). The CDR3 sequence is 14 residues long. Trimming shortened V by 0 bases and J by 6 bases, and 9 bases separated the two germline ends. Germline V gives CDR1 LGHNA, CDR2 YNFKEQ. Written as DNA, the CDR3 is TGTGCCAGCAGCCAAGATTGGGGCTCTCAGCCCCAGCATTTT. Translation: CASSQDWGSQPQHF.